This T cell receptor (beta chain) is from a study of blood T cell repertoires in COVID-19. The CDR3 runs 16 residues. Germline-derived CDR1 and CDR2 are MNHEY and SVGEGT. J lost 0 bases, V lost 7 bases, and 6 bases had no gene match. Only in-frame clones appear in the TCRdb table, and some are missing; sequencing was by immunoSEQ multiplex PCR. Here the sample spans around 150,000 clones, roughly 85% being singletons. The sample was peripheral blood. The sequence came from a human donor with acute or convalescent COVID-19. The donor label of this sample is uncertain. The rearrangement joins TRBV6-2 or TRBV6-3 to TRBJ2-2; 9 nucleotides agree with TRBD2. CDR3 region: CASTPSGDPNTGELFF. For the CDR3, the DNA is TGTGCCAGCACCCCTAGCGGGGATCCGAACACCGGGGAGCTGTTTTTT.